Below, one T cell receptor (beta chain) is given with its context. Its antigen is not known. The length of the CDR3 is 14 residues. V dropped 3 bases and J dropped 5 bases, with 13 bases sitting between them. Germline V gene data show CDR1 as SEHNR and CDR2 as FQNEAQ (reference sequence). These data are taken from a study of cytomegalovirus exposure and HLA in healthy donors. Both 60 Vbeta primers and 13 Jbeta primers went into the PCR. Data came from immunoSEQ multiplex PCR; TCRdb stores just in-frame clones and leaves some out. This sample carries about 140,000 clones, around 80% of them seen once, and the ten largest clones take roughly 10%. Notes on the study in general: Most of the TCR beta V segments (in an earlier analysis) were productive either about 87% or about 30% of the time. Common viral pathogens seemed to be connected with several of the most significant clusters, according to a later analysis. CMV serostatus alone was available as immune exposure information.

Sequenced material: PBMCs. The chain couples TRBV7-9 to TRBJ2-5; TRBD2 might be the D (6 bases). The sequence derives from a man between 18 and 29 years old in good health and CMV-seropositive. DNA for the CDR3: TGTGCCAGCAGCTTCCCCGGAGGGATTGAGACCCAGTACTTC. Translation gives CASSFPGGIETQYF.